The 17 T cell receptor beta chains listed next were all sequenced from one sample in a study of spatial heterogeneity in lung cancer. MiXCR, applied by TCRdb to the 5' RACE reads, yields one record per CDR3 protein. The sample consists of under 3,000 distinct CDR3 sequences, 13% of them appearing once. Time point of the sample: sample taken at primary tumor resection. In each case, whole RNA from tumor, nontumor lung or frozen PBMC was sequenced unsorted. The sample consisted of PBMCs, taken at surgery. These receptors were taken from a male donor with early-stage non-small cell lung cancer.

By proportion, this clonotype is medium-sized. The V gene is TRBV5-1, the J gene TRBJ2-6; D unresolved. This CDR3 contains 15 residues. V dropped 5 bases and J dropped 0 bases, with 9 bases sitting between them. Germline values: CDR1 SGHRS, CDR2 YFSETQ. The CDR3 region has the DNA TGCGCCAGCAGTCCGGCCCTCTCTGGGGCCAACGTCCTGACTTTC. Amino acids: CASSPALSGANVLTF.

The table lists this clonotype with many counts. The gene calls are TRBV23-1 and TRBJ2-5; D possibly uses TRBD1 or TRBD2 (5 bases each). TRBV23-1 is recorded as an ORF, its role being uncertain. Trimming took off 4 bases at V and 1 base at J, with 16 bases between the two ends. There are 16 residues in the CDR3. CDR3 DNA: TGCGCCAGCAGTCCCCGGGTCGGGACCCGCCAAGAGACCCAGTACTTC. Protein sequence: CASSPRVGTRQETQYF.

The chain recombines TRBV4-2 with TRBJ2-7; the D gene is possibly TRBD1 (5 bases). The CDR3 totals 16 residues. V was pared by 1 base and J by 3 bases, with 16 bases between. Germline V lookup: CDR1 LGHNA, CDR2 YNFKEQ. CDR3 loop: CASSQGPHPDSYEQYF. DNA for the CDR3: TGTGCCAGCAGCCAAGGCCCCCACCCCGACAGCTACGAGCAGTACTTC.

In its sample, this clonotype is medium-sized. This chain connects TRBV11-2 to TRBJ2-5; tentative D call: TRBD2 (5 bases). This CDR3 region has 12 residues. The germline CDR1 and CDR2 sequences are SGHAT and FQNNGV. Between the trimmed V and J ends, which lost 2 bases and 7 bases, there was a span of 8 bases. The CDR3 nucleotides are TGTGCCAGCAGCTTACGTCGGGGGACCCAGTACTTC. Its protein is CASSLRRGTQYF. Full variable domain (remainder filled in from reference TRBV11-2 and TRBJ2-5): EAGVAQSPRYKIIEKRQSVAFWCNPISGHATLYWYQQILGQGPKLLIQFQNNGVVDDSQLPKDRFSAERLKGVDSTLKIQPAKLEDSAVYLCASSLRRGTQYFGPGTRLLVL.

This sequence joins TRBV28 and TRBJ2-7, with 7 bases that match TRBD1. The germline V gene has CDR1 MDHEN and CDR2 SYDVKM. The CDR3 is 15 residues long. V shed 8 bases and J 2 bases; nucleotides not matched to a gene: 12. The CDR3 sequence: CASATEGTVTYEQYF. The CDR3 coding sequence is TGTGCCAGCGCAACTGAGGGGACAGTTACCTACGAGCAGTACTTC.

This CDR3 is CASSADREDQPQHF. The CDR3 DNA reads TGTGCCAGCAGTGCGGACAGGGAGGATCAGCCCCAGCATTTT. The chain has TRBV12-3 or TRBV12-4 and TRBJ1-5, with 8 bases identical to TRBD1. The CDR3 runs 14 residues. V lost 5 bases, J lost 5 bases, and 5 bases stayed unmatched.

The CDR3 spells CASRWGQSIGELFF. In nucleotides, the CDR3 is TGTGCCAGCAGGTGGGGACAGTCTATCGGGGAGCTGTTTTTT. The chain couples TRBV7-8 to TRBJ2-2, with 7 bases identical to TRBD1. V gave up 6 bases and J gave up 7 bases; unmatched junction bases: 8. This CDR3 is built from 14 residues. Germline CDR1 and CDR2: SGHVS and FQNEAQ.

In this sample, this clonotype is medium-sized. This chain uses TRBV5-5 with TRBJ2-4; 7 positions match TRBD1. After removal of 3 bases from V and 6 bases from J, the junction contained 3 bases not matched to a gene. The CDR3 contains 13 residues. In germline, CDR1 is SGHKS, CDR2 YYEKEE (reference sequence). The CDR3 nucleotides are TGTGCCAGCAGCTCCCGGGACAGAAACATTCAGTACTTC. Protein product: CASSSRDRNIQYF.

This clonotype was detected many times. As DNA, the CDR3 is TGTGCCTCCCTCGGGAAGGTCAATGAGCAGTTCTTC. This sequence encodes CASLGKVNEQFF. This chain connects TRBV27 to TRBJ2-1; D possibly corresponds to TRBD2 (5 bases). The germline CDR1 and CDR2 sequences are MNHEY and SMNVEV (reference sequence). V lost 11 bases, J lost 6 bases, and 14 bases lay in between. The CDR3 runs 12 residues.

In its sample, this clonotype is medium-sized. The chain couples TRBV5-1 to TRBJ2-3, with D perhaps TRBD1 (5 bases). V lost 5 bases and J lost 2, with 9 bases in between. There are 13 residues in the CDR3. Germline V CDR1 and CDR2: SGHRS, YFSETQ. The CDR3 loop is CASRLGPTDTQYF. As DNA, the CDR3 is TGCGCCAGCAGGCTGGGGCCCACAGATACGCAGTATTTT.

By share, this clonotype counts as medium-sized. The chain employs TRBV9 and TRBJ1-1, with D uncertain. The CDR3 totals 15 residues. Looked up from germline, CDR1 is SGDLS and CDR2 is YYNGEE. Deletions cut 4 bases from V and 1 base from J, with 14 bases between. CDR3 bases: TGTGCCAGCAGCCCCCGAGGGAACCAGAACACTGAAGCTTTCTTT. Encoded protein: CASSPRGNQNTEAFF. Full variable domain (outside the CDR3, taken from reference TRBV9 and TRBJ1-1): DSGVTQTPKHLITATGQRVTLRCSPRSGDLSVYWYQQSLDQGLQFLIQYYNGEERAKGNILERFSAQQFPDLHSELNLSSLELGDSALYFCASSPRGNQNTEAFFGQGTRLTVV.

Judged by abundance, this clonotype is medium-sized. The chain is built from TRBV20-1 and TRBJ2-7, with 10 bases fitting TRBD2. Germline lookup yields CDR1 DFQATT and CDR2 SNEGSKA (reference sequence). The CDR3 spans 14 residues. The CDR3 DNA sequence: TGCAGCGCTGGACTAGCGGCCCTCCGAGGGGAGCAGTACTTC. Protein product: CSAGLAALRGEQYF.

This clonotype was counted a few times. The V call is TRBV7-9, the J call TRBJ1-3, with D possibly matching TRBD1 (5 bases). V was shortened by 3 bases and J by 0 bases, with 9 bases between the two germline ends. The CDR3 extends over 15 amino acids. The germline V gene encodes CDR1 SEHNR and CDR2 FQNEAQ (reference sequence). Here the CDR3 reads CASSFGAASGNTIYF. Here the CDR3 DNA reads TGTGCCAGCAGCTTCGGGGCCGCCTCTGGAAACACCATATATTTT.

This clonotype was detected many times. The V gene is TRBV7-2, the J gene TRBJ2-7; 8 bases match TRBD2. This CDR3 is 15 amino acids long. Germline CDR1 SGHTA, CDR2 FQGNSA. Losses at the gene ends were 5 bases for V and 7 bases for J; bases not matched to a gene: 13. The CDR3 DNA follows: TGTGCCAGCAGCCACGGGGGGGACCGGCGGGGTGAGCAGTACTTC. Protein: CASSHGGDRRGEQYF.

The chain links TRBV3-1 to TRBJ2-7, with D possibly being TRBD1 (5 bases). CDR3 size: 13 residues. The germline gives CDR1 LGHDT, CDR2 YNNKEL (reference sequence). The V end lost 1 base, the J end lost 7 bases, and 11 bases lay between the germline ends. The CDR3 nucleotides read TGTGCCAGCAGCCAAGGCCCAGGGCAAGAGCAGTACTTC. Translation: CASSQGPGQEQYF.

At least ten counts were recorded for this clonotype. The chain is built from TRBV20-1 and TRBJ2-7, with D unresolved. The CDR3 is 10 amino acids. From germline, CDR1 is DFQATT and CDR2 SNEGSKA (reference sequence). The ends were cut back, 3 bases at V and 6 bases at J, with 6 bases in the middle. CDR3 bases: TGCAGTGCTAGTATGTCCGAGCAGTACTTC. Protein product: CSASMSEQYF.

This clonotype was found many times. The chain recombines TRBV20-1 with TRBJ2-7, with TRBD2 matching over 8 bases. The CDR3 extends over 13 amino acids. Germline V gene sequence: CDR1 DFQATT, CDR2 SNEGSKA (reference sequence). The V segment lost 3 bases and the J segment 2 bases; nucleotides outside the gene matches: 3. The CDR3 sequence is CSASSGGPYEQYF. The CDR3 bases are TGCAGTGCTAGCAGCGGGGGCCCCTACGAGCAGTACTTC.